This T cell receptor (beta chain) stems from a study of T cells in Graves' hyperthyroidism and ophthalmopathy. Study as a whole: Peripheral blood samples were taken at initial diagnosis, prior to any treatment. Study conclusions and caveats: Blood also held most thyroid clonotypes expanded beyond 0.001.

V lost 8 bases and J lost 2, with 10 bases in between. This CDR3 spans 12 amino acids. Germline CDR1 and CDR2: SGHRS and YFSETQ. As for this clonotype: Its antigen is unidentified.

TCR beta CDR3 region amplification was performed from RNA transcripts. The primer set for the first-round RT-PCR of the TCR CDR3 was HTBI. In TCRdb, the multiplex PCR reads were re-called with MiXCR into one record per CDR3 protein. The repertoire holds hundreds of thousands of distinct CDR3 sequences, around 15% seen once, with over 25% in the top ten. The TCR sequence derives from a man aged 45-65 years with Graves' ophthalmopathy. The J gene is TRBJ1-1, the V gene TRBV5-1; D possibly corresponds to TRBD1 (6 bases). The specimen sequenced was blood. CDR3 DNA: TGCGCCAGTTACAGGGATAACACTGAAGCTTTCTTT. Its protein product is CASYRDNTEAFF. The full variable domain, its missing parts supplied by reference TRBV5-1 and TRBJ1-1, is KAGVTQTPRYLIKTRGQQVTLSCSPISGHRSVSWYQQTPGQGLQFLFEYFSETQRNKGNFPGRFSGRQFSNSRSEMNVSTLELGDSALYLCASYRDNTEAFFGQGTRLTVV.